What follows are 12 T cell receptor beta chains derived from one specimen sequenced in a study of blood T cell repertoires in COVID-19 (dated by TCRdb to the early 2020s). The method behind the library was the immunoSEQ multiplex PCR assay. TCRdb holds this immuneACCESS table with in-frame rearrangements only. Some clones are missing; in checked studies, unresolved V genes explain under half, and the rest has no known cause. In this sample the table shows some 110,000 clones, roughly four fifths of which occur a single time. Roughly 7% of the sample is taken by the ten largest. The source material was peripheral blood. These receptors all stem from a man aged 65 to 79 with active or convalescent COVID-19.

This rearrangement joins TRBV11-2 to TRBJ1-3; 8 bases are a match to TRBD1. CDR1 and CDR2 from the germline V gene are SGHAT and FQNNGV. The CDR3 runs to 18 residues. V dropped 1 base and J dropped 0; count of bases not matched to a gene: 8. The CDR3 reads CASSLVASDRGSGNTIYF. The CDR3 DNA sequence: TGTGCCAGCAGCTTAGTCGCAAGTGACAGGGGCTCTGGAAACACCATATATTTT.

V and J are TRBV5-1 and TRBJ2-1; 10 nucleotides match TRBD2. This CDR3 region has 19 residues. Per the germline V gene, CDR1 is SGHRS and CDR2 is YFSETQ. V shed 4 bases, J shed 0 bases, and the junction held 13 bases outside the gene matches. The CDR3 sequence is CASSPRLAGVGSSYNEQFF. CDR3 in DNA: TGCGCCAGCAGCCCCCGGCTAGCGGGAGTGGGAAGCTCCTACAATGAGCAGTTCTTC.

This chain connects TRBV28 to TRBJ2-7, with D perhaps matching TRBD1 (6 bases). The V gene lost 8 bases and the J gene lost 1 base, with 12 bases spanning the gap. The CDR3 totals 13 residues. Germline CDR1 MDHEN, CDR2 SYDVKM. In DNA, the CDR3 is TGTGCCAGCCAGGGGTGGGGGTCCTACGAGCAGTACTTC. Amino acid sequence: CASQGWGSYEQYF.

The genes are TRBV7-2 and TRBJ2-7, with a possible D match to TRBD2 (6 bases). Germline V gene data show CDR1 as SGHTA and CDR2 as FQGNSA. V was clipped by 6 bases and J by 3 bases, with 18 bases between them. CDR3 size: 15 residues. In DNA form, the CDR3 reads TGTGCCAGCAGATTAAGCGGGCTAGATCTCTACGAGCAGTACTTC. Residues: CASRLSGLDLYEQYF.

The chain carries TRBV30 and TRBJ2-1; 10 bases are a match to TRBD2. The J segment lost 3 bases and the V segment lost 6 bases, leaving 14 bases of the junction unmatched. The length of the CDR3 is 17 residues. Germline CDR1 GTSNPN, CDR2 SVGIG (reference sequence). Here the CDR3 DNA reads TGTGCCTGCATTCCGTTGCAGAGGACTAGCGGCTACAATGAGCAGTTCTTC. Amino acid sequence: CACIPLQRTSGYNEQFF.

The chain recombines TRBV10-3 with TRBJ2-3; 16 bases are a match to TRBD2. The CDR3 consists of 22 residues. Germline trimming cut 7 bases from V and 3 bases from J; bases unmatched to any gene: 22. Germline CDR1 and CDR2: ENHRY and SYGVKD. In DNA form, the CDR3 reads TGTGCCATCACCTCTGAGGGGGCGCCGGGACTAGCGGGAGGGCTTGGAACAGATACGCAGTATTTT. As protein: CAITSEGAPGLAGGLGTDTQYF.

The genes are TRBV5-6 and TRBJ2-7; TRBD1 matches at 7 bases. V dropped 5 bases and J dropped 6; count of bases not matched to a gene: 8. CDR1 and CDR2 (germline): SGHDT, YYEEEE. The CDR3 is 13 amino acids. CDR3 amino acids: CASSLATGTEQYF. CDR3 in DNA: TGTGCCAGCAGTCTTGCGACAGGGACCGAGCAGTACTTC.

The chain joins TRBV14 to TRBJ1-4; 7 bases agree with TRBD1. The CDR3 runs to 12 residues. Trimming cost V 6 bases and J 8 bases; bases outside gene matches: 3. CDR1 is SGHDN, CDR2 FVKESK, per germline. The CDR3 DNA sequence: TGTGCCAGCAGAAGACAGGGCGAAAAACTGTTTTTT. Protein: CASRRQGEKLFF.

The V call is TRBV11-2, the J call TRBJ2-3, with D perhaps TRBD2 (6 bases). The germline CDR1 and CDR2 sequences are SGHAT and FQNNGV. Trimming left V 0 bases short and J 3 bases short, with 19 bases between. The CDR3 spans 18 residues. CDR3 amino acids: CASSLEPPPGAGTDTQYF. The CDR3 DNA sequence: TGTGCCAGCAGCTTAGAACCCCCTCCGGGAGCTGGGACAGATACGCAGTATTTT.

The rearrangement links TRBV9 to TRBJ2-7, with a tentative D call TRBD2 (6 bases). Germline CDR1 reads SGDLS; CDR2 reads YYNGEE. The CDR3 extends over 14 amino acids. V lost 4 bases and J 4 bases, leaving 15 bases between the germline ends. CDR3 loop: CASSLGTEPYEQYF. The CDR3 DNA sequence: TGTGCCAGCAGCCTCGGGACTGAACCATACGAGCAGTACTTC.

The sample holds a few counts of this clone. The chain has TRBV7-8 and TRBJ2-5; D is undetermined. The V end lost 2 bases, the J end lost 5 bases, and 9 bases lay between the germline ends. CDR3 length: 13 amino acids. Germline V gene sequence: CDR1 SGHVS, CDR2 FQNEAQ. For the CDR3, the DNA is TGTGCCAGCAGCTTAAAGCTAGTGGAGACCCAGTACTTC. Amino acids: CASSLKLVETQYF.

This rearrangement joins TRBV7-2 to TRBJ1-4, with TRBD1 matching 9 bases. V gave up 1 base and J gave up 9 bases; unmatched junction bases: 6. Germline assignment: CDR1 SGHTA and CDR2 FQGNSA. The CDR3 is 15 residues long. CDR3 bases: TGTGCCAGCAGCTTAGAGGGGACAGGGACAAAAAAACTGTTTTTT. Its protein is CASSLEGTGTKKLFF.